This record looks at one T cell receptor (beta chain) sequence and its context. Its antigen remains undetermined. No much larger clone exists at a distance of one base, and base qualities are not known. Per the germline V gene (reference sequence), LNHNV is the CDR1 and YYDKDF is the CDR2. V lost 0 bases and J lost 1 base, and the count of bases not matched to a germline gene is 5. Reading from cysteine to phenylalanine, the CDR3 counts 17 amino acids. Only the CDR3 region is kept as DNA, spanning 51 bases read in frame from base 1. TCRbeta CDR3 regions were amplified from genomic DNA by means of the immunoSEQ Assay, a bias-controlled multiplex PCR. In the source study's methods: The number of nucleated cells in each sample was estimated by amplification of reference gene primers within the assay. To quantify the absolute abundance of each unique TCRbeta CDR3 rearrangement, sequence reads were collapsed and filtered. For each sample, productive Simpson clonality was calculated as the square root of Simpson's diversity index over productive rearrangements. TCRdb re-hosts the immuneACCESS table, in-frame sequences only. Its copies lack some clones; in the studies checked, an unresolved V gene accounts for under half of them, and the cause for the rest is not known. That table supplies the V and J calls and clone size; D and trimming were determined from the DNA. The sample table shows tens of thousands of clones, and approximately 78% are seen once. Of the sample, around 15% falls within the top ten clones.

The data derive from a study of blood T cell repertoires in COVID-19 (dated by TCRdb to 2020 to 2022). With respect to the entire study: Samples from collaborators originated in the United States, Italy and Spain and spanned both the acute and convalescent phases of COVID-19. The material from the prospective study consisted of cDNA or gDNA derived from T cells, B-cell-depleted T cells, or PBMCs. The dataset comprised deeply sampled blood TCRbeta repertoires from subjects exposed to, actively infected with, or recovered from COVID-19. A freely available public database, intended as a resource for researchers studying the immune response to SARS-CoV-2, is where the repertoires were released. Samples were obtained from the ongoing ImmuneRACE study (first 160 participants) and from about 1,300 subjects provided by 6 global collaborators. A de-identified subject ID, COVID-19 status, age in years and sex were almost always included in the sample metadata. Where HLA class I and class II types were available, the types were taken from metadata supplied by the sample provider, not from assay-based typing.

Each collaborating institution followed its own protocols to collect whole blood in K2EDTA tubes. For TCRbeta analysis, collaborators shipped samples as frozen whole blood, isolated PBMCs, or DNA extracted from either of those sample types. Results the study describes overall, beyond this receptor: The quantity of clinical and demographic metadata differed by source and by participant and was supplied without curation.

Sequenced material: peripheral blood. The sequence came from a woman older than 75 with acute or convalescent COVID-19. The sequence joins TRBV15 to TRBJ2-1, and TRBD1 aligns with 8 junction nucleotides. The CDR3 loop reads CATSRDGQGGSYNEQFF. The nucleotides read TGTGCCACCAGCAGAGATGGACAGGGAGGATCCTACAATGAGCAGTTCTTC.